A single T cell receptor (beta chain) is shown here with its context. The data originate from a study of blood T cell repertoires in COVID-19. Study overall: The origin of the acute and convalescent COVID-19 samples was the United States, Italy and Spain. Sources were T cells, B-cell-depleted T cells, or PBMCs; the material itself was cDNA or gDNA.

Germline CDR1 is MNHEY and CDR2 is SMNVEV (reference sequence). This CDR3 region has 15 residues. V lost 3 bases and J 7 bases, leaving 13 bases between the germline ends. Libraries were prepared by immunoSEQ multiplex PCR; TCRdb keeps only in-frame clonotypes and omits some of them. The profile shows a few hundred thousand clones, 90% of them singletons. What was sequenced was PBMCs or T cells enriched from blood (not recorded which). This TCR derives from a woman under 30 with acute COVID-19. The chain joins TRBV27 to TRBJ1-6; the D is unclear. Here the CDR3 DNA reads TGTGCCAGCAGTTTTGGATCTACGGGAAATTCACCCCTCCACTTT. Amino acid sequence: CASSFGSTGNSPLHF.